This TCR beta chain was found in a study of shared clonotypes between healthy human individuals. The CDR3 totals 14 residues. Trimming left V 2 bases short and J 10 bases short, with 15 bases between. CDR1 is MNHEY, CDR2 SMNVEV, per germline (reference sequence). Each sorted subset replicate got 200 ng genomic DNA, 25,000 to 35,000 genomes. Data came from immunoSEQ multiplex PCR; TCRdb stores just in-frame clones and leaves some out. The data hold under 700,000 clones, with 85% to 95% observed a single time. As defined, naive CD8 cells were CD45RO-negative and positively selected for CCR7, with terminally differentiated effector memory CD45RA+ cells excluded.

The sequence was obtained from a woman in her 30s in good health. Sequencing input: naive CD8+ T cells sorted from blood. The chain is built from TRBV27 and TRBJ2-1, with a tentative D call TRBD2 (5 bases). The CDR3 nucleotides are TGTGCCAGCAGTTTAGAGGGATGGGATACCGAGCAGTTCTTC. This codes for CASSLEGWDTEQFF.